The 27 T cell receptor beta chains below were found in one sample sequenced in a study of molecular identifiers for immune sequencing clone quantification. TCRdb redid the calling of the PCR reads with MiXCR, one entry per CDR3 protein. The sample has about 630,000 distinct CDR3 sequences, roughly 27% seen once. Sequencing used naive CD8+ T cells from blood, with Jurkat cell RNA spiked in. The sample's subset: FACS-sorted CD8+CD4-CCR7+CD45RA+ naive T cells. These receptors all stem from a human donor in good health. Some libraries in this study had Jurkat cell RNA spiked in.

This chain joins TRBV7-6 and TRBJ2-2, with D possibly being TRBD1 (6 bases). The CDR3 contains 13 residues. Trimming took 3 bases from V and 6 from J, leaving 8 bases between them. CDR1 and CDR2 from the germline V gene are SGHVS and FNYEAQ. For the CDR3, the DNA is TGTGCCAGCAGCTTCAGGGGTCCCGGGGAGCTGTTTTTT. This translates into CASSFRGPGELFF.

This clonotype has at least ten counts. The CDR3 spells CASSSILADQETQYF. CDR3 DNA sequence: TGTGCCAGCAGTTCCATACTAGCGGATCAAGAGACCCAGTACTTC. The chain couples TRBV28 to TRBJ2-5, with 8 bases identical to TRBD2. Germline trimming cut 4 bases from V and 2 bases from J; bases unmatched to any gene: 6. The CDR3 loop spans 15 amino acids. Germline V gives CDR1 MDHEN, CDR2 SYDVKM.

The CDR3 spells CASSLKGIVGETQYF. CDR3 DNA: TGTGCCAGCAGCTTAAAAGGGATTGTTGGAGAGACCCAGTACTTC. The genes are TRBV13 and TRBJ2-5; no clear D. CDR3 length: 15 amino acids. Germline V gene lookup returns CDR1 PRHDT and CDR2 FYEKMQ (reference sequence). The germline V and J ends were trimmed by 2 bases and 4 bases, with 14 bases remaining between them.

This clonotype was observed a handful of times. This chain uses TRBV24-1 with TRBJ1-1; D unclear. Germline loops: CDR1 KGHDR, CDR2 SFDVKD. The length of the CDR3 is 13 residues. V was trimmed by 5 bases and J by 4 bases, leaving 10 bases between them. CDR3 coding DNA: TGTGCCACCAGTGCGGGATTGAGCACTGAAGCTTTCTTT. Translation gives CATSAGLSTEAFF.

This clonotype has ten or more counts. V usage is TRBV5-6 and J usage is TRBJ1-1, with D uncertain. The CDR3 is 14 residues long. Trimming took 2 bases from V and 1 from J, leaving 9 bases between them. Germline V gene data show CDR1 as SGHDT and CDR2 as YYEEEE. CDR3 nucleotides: TGTGCCAGCAGCTTCAAGGTCGCGAACACTGAAGCTTTCTTT. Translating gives CASSFKVANTEAFF.

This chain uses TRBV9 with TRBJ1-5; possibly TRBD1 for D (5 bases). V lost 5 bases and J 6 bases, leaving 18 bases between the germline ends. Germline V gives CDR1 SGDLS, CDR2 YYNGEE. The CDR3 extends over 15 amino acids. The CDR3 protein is CASSLSGLVSQPQHF. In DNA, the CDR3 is TGTGCCAGCAGTCTCTCAGGGTTGGTCTCTCAGCCCCAGCATTTT.

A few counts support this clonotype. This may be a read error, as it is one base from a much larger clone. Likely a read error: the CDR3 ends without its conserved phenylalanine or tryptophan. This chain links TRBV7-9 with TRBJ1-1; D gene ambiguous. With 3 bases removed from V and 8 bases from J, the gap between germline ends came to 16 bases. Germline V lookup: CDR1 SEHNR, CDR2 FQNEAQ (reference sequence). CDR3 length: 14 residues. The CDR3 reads CASSLSRTADEAFS. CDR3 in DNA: TGTGCCAGCAGCTTGTCCCGTACCGCTGACGAAGCTTTCTCT.

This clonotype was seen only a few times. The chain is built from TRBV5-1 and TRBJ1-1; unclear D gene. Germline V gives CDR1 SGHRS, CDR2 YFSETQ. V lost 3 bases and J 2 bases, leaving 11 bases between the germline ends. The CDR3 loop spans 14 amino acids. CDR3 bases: TGCGCCAGCAGCTCCTTTAGCGATAACACTGAAGCTTTCTTT. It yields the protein CASSSFSDNTEAFF.

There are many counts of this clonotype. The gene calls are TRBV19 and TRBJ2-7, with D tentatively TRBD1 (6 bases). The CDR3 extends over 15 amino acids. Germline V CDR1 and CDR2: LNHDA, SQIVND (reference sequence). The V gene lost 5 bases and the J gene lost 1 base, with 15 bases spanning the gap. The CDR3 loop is CASSPASGASYEQYF. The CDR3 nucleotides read TGTGCCAGTAGTCCAGCCTCAGGGGCGTCCTACGAGCAGTACTTC.

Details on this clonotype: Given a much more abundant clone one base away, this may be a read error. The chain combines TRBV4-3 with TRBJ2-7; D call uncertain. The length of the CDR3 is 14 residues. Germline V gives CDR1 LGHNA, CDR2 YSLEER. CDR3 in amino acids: CASSQGQDRYAQYF. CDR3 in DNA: TGCGCCAGCAGCCAAGGCCAGGACCGCTACGCGCAGTACTTC.

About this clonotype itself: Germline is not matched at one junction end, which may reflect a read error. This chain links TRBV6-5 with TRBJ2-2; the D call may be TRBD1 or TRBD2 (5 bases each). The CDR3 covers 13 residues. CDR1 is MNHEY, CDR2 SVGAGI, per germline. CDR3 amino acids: CASSYRGTGEPFF. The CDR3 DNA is TGTGCCAGCAGTTACAGGGGTACCGGGGAGCCGTTTTTT.

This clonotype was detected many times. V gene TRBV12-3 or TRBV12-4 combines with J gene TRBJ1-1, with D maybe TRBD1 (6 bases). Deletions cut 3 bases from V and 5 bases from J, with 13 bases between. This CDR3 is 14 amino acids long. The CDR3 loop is CASSFSGARTEAFF. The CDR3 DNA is TGTGCCAGCAGTTTTTCAGGGGCTCGAACTGAAGCTTTCTTT.

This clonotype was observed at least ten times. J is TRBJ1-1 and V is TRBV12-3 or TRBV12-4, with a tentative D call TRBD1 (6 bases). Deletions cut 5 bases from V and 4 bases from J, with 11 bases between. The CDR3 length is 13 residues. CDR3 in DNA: TGTGCCAGCAGTCGGGGGGGGGCCACTGAAGCTTTCTTT. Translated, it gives CASSRGGATEAFF.

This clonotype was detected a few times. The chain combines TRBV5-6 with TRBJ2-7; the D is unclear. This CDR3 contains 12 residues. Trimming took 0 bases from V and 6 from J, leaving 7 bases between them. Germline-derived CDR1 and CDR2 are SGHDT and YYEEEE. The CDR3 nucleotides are TGTGCCAGCAGCTTGGTACCGTTCGAGCAGTACTTC. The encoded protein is CASSLVPFEQYF.

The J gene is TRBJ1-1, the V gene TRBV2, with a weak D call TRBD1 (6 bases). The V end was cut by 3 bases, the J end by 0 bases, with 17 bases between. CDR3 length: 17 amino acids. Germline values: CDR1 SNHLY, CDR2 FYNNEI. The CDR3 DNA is TGTGCCAGCAGTGAGGGTTCGGCAGGGGTGGTGAACACTGAAGCTTTCTTT. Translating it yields CASSEGSAGVVNTEAFF.

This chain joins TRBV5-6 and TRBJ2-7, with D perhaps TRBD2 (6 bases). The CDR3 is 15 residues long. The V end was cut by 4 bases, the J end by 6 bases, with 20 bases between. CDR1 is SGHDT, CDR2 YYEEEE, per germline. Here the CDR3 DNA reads TGTGCCAGCAGCCGGCGCAGCAGGAGGGCCTTCGAGCAGTACTTC. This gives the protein CASSRRSRRAFEQYF.

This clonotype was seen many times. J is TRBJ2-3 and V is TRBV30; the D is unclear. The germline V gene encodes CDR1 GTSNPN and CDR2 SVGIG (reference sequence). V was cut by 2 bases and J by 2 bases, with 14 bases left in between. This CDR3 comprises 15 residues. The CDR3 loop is CAWSTGRTNTDTQYF. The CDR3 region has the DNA TGTGCCTGGAGTACCGGACGGACGAACACAGATACGCAGTATTTT.

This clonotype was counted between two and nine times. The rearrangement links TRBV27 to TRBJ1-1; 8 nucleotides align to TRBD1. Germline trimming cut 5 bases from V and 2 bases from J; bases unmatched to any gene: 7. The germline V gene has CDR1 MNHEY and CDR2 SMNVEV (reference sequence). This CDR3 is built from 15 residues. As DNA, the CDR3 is TGTGCCAGCAGTCTCCGACAGGGGTCAAACACTGAAGCTTTCTTT. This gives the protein CASSLRQGSNTEAFF.

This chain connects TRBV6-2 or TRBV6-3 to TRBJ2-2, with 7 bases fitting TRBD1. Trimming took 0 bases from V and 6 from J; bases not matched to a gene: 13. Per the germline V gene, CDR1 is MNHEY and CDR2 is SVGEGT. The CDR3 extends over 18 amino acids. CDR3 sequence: CASSYSMDRPTIPGELFF. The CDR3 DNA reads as TGTGCCAGCAGTTACTCAATGGACAGGCCTACGATTCCCGGGGAGCTGTTTTTT.

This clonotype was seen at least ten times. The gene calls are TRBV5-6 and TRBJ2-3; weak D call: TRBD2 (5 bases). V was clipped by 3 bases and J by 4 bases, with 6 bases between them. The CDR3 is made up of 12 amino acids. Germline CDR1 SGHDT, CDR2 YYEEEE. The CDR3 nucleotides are TGTGCCAGCAGCTGGACTCCAGATACGCAGTATTTT. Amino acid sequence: CASSWTPDTQYF.

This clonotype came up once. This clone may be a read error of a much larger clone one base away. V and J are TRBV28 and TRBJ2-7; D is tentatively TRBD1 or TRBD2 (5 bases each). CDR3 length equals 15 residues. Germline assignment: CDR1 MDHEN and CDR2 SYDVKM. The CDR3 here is CSSRMRRGQPYEQYF. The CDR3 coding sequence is TGTTCCAGCCGAATGCGCCGGGGCCAACCGTACGAGCAGTACTTC.

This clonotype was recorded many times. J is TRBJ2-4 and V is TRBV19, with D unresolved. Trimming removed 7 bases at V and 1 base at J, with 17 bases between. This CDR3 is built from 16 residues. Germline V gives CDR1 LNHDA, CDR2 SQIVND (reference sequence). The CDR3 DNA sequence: TGTGCCAGTACCCCATCGGTCGGTAGGGCCAAAAACATTCAGTACTTC. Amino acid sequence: CASTPSVGRAKNIQYF.

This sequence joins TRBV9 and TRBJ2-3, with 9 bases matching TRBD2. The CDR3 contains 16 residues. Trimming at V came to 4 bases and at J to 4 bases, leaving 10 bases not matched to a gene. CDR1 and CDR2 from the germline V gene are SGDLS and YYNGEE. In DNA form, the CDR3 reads TGTGCCAGCAGCCCCGTGGGTAGCGGGGGTTCAGATACGCAGTATTTT. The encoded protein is CASSPVGSGGSDTQYF.

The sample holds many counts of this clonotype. The CDR3 DNA follows: TGCGCCAGCAGCCAAACCGCGGCCTACGAGCAGTACTTC. Translation: CASSQTAAYEQYF. V usage is TRBV4-1 and J usage is TRBJ2-7; D gene ambiguous. From germline, CDR1 is MGHRA and CDR2 YSYEKL. The germline V and J ends were trimmed by 2 bases and 2 bases, with 7 bases remaining between them. This CDR3 region has 13 residues.

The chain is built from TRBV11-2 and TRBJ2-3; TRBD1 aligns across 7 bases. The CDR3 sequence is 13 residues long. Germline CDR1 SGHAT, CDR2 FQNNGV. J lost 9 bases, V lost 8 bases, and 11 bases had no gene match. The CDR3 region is CASARQGIETQYF. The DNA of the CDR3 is TGTGCCAGCGCGAGACAGGGCATAGAAACGCAGTATTTT.

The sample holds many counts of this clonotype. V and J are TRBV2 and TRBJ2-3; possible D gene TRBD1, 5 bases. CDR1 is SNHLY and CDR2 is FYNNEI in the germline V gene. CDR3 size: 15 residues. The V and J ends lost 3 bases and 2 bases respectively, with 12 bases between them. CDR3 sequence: CASSEPGMTTDTQYF. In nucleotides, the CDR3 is TGTGCCAGCAGTGAGCCAGGGATGACCACAGATACGCAGTATTTT.

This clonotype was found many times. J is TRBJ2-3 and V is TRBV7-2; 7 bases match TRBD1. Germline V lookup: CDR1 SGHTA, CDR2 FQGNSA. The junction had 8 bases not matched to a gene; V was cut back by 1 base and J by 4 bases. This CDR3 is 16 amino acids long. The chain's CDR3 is CASSLERQGLSDTQYF. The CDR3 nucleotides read TGTGCCAGCAGCTTAGAGAGACAGGGTCTATCAGATACGCAGTATTTT.